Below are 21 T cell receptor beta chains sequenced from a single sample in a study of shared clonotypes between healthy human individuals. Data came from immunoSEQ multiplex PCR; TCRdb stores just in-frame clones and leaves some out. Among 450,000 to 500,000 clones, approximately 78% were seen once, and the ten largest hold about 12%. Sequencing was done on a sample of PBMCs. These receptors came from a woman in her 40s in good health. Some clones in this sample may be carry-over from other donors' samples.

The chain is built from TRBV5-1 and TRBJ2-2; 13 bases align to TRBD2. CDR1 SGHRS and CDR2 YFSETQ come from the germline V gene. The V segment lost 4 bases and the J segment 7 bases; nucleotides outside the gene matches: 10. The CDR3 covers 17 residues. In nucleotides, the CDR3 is TGCGCCAGCAGCCAGACTAGGACTAGCGGGAGCTACGGGGAGCTGTTTTTT. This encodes CASSQTRTSGSYGELFF.

This CDR3 reads CASYPPDRGEQYF. Written as DNA, the CDR3 is TGTGCCAGCTACCCCCCTGACAGAGGCGAGCAGTACTTC. The V and J genes are TRBV28 and TRBJ2-7, with D possibly matching TRBD1 (5 bases). Trimming shortened V by 8 bases and J by 6 bases, and 17 bases separated the two germline ends. The CDR3 extends over 13 amino acids. Germline lookup yields CDR1 MDHEN and CDR2 SYDVKM.

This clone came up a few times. CDR3 protein: CASSFIGTEAFF. In DNA, the CDR3 is TGTGCCAGCAGCTTTATTGGCACTGAAGCTTTCTTT. This chain connects TRBV7-2 to TRBJ1-1; D call uncertain. The CDR3 spans 12 residues. In germline, CDR1 is SGHTA, CDR2 FQGNSA. V was clipped by 3 bases and J by 4 bases, with 6 bases between them. The whole variable domain, remainder taken from reference TRBV7-2 and TRBJ1-1, is GAGVSQSPSNKVTEKGKDVELRCDPISGHTALYWYRQSLGQGLEFLIYFQGNSAPDKSGLPSDRFSAERTGGSVSTLTIQRTQQEDSAVYLCASSFIGTEAFFGQGTRLTVV.

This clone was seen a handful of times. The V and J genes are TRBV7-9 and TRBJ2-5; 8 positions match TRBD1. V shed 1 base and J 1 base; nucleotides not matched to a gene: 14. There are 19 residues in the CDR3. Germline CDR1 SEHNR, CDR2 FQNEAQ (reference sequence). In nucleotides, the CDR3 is TGTGCCAGCAGCTTAGGTCGAGGGACAGGCTCCCAATTCCAAGAGACCCAGTACTTC. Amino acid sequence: CASSLGRGTGSQFQETQYF.

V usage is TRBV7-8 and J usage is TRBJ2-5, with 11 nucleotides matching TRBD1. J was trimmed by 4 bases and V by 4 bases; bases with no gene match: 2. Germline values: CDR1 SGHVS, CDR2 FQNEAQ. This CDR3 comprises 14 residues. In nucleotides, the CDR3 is TGTGCCAGCAGCTACGGGACAGGGGGAGAGACCCAGTACTTC. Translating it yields CASSYGTGGETQYF.

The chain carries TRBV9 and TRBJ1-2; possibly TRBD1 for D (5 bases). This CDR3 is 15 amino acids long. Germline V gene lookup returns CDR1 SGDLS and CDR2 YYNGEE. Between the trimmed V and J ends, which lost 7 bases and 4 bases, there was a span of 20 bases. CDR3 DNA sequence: TGTGCCAGCGCCCGGGTTGGGGCCACGGGCTATGGCTACACCTTC. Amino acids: CASARVGATGYGYTF.

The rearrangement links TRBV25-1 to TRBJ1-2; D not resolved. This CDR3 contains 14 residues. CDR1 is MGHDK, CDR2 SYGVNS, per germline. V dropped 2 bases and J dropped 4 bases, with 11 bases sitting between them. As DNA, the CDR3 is TGTGCCAGCAGTGAAGCCCGAGGGAGCTATGGCTACACCTTC. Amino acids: CASSEARGSYGYTF.

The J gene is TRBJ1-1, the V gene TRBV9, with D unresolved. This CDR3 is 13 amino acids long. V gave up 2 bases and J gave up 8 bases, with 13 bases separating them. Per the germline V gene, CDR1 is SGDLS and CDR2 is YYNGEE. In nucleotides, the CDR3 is TGTGCCAGCAGCGTGTCCCCGCGGAGGGAAGCTTTCTTT. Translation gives CASSVSPRREAFF.

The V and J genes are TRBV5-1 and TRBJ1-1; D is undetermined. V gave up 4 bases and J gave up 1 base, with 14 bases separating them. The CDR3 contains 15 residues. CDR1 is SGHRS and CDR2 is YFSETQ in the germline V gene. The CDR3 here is CASSSKGPTNTEAFF. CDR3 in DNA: TGCGCCAGCAGCAGTAAAGGGCCAACGAACACTGAAGCTTTCTTT.

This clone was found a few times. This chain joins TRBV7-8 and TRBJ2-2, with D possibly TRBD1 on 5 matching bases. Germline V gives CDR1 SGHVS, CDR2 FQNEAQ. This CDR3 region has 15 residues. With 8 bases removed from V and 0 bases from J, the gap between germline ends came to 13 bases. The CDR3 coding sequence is TGTGCCAGCGGCCGCGGCAGGGCGAACACCGGGGAGCTGTTTTTT. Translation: CASGRGRANTGELFF.

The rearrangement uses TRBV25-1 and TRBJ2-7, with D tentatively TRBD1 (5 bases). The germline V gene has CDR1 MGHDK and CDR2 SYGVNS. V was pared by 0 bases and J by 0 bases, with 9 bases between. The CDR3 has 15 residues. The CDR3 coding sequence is TGTGCCAGCAGTGAATATTCACAGGCCTCCTACGAGCAGTACTTC. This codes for CASSEYSQASYEQYF.

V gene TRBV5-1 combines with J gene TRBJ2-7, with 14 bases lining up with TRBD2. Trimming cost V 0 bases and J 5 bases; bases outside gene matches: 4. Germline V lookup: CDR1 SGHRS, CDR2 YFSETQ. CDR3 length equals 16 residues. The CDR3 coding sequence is TGCGCCAGCAGCTTGGAGGGACTAGCGGGAGTTAACGAGCAGTACTTC. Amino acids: CASSLEGLAGVNEQYF.

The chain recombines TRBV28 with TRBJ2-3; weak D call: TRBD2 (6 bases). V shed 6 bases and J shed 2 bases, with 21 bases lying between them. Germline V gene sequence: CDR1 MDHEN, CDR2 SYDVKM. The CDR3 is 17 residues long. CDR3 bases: TGTGCCAGCAGACCCCTGACGGGAGCGGGTTTCACAGATACGCAGTATTTT. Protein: CASRPLTGAGFTDTQYF.

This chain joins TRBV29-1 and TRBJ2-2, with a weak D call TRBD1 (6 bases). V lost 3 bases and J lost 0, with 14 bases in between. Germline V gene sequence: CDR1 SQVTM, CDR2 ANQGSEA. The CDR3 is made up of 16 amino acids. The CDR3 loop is CSVDRVPGANTGELFF. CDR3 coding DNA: TGCAGCGTTGATAGGGTTCCAGGGGCGAACACCGGGGAGCTGTTTTTT.

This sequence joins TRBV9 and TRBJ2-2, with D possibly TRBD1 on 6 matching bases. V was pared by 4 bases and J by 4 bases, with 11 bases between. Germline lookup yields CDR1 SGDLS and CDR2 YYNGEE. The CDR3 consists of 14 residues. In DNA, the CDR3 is TGTGCCAGCAGCACCCGGACAGCCACCGGGGAGCTGTTTTTT. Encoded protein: CASSTRTATGELFF. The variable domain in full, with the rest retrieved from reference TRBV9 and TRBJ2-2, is DSGVTQTPKHLITATGQRVTLRCSPRSGDLSVYWYQQSLDQGLQFLIQYYNGEERAKGNILERFSAQQFPDLHSELNLSSLELGDSALYFCASSTRTATGELFFGEGSRLTVL.

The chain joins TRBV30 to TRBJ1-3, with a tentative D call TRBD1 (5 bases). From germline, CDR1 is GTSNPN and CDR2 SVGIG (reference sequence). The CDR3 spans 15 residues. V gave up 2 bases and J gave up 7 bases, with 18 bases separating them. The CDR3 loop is CAWSSDNLVYNTIYF. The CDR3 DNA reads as TGTGCCTGGAGTTCGGACAACCTGGTTTATAACACCATATATTTT.

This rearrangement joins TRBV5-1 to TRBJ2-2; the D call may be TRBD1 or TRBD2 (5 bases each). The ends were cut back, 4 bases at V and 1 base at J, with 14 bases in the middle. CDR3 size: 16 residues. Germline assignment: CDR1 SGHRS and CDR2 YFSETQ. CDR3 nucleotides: TGCGCCAGCAGCCCCTACGGGACGGGGAACACCGGGGAGCTGTTTTTT. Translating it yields CASSPYGTGNTGELFF.

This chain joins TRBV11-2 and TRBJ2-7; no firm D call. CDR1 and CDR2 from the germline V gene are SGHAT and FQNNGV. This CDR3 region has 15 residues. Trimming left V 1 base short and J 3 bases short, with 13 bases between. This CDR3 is CASSLAYGPRYEQYF. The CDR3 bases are TGTGCCAGCAGCTTAGCATACGGGCCACGCTACGAGCAGTACTTC.

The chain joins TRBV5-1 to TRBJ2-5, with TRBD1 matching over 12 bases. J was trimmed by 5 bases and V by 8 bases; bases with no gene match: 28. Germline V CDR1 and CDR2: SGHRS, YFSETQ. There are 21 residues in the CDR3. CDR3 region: CARIGRELTGTGGASWETQYF. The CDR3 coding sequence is TGCGCCAGAATCGGGCGAGAGTTAACGGGGACAGGGGGCGCATCATGGGAGACCCAGTACTTC.

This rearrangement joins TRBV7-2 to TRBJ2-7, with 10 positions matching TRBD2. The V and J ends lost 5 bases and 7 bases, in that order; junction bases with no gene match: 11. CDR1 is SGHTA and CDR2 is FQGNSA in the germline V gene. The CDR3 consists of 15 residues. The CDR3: CASSPRRTAGGEQYF. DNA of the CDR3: TGTGCCAGCAGCCCCCGCAGGACAGCGGGGGGGGAGCAGTACTTC.

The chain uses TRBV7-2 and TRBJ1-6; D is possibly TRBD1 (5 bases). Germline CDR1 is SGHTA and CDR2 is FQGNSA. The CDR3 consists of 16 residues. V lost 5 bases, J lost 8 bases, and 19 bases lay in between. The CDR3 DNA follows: TGTGCCAGCAGCCGGCGGGGAGGGGCGGGCGATTCACCCCTCCACTTT. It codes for CASSRRGGAGDSPLHF.